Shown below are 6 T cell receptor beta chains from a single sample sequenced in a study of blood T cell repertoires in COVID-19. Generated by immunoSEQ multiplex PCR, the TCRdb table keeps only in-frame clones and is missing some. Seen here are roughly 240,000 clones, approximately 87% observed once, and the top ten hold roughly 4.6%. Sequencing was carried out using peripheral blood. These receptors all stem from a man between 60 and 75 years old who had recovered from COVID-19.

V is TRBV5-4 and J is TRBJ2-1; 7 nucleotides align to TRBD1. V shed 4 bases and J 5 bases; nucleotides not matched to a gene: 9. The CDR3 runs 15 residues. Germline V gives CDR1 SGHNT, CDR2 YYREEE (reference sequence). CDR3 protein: CASSPPGQPHNEQFF. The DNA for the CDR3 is TGTGCCAGCAGCCCCCCGGGACAGCCTCACAATGAGCAGTTCTTC.

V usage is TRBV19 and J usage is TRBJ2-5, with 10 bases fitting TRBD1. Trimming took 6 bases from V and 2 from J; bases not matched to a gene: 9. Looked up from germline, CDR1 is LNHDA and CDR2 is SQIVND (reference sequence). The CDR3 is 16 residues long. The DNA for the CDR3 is TGTGCCAGTAGCGAACCGACAGGGGGCAGGCAAGAGACCCAGTACTTC. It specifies CASSEPTGGRQETQYF.

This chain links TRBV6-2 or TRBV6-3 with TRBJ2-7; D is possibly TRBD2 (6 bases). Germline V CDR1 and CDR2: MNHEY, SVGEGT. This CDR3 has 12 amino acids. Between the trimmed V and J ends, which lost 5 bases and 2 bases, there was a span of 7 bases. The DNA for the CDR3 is TGTGCCAGCAGTACGGGGGCCTACGAGCAGTACTTC. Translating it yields CASSTGAYEQYF.

CDR3 nucleotides: TGCGCCAGCAGCCACACAGGGGGCTCTGGAAACACCATATATTTT. This gives the protein CASSHTGGSGNTIYF. This rearrangement joins TRBV5-1 to TRBJ1-3, with TRBD1 identical over 8 bases. Germline CDR1 SGHRS, CDR2 YFSETQ. V was pared by 4 bases and J by 0 bases, with 3 bases of the junction left unmatched. The CDR3 spans 15 residues.

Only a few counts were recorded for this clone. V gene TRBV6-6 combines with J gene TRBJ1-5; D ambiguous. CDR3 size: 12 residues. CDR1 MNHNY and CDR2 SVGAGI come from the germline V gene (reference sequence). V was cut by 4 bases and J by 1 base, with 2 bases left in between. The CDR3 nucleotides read TGTGCCAGCAGTTTAAGCAATCAGCCCCAGCATTTT. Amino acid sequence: CASSLSNQPQHF.

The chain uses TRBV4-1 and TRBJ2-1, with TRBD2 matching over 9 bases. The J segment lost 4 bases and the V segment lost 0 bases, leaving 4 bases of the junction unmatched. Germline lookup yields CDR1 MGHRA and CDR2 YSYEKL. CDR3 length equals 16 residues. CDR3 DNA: TGCGCCAGCAGCCAAGAGACCAGCGGGAGGTACAATGAGCAGTTCTTC. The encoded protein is CASSQETSGRYNEQFF.